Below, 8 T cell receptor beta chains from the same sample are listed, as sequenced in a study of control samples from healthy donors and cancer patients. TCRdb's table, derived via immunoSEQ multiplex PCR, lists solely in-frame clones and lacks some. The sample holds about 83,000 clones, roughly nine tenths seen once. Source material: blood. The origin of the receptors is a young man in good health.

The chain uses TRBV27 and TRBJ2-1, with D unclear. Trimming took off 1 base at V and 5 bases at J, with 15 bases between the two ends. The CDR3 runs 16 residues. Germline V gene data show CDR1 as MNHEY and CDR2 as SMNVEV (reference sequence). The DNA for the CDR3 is TGTGCCAGCAGTTTATTAGGCCGTACCCGGAACAATGAGCAGTTCTTC. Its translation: CASSLLGRTRNNEQFF.

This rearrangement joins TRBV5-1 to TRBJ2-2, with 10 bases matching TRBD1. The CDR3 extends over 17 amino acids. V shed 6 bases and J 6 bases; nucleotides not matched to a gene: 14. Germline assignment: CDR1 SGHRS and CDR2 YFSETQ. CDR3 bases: TGCGCCAGCACCGCGACCCGGACAGGGGGAGTGCCCGGGGAGCTGTTTTTT. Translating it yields CASTATRTGGVPGELFF.

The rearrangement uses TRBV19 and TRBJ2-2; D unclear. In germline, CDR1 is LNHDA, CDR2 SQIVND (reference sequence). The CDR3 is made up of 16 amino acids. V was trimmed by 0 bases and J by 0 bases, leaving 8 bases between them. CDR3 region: CASSIDKSPNTGELFF. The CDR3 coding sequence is TGTGCCAGTAGTATAGATAAGTCGCCGAACACCGGGGAGCTGTTTTTT.

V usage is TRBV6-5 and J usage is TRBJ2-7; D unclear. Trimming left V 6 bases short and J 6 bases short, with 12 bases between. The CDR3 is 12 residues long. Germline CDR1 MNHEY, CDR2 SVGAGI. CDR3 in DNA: TGTGCCAGCAGCCATGGAGACGGCGAGCAGTACTTC. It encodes CASSHGDGEQYF.

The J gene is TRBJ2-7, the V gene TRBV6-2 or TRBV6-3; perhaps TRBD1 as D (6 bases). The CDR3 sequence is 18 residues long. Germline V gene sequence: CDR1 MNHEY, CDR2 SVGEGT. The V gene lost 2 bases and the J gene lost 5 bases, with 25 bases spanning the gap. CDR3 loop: CASSYPLQGGEERHEQYF. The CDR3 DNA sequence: TGTGCCAGCAGTTACCCCCTTCAAGGGGGTGAAGAGAGACACGAGCAGTACTTC.

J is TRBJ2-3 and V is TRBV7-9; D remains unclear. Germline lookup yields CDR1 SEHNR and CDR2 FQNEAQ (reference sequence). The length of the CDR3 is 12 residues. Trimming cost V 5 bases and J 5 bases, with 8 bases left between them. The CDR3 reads CASSPRVDTQYF. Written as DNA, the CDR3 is TGTGCCAGCAGCCCTAGGGTAGATACGCAGTATTTT.

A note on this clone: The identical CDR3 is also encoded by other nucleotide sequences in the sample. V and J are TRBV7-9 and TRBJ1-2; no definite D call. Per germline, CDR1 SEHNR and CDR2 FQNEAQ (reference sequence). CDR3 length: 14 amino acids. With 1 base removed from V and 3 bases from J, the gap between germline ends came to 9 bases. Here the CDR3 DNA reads TGTGCCAGCAGCTTAGAAACCGGGGACTATGGCTACACCTTC. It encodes CASSLETGDYGYTF.

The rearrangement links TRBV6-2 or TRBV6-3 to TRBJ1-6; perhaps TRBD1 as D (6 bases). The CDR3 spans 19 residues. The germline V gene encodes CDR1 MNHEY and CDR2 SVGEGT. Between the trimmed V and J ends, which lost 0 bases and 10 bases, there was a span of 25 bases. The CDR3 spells CASSYSPTYFQGLMSPLHF. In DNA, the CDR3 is TGTGCCAGCAGTTACTCGCCCACATACTTTCAGGGGCTGATGTCACCCCTCCACTTT.